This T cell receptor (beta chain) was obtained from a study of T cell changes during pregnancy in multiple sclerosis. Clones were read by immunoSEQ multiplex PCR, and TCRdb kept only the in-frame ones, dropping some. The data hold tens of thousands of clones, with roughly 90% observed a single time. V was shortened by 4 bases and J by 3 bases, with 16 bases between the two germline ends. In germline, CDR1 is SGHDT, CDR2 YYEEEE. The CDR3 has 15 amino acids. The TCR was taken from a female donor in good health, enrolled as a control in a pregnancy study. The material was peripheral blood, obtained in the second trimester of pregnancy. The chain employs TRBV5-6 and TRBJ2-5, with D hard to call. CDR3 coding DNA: TGTGCCAGCAGCCGTTTTGTCGAGGCAGAAGAGACCCAGTACTTC. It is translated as CASSRFVEAEETQYF. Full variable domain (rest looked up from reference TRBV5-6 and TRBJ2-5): DAGVTQSPTHLIKTRGQQVTLRCSPKSGHDTVSWYQQALGQGPQFIFQYYEEEERQRGNFPDRFSGHQFPNYSSELNVNALLLGDSALYLCASSRFVEAEETQYFGPGTRLLVL.